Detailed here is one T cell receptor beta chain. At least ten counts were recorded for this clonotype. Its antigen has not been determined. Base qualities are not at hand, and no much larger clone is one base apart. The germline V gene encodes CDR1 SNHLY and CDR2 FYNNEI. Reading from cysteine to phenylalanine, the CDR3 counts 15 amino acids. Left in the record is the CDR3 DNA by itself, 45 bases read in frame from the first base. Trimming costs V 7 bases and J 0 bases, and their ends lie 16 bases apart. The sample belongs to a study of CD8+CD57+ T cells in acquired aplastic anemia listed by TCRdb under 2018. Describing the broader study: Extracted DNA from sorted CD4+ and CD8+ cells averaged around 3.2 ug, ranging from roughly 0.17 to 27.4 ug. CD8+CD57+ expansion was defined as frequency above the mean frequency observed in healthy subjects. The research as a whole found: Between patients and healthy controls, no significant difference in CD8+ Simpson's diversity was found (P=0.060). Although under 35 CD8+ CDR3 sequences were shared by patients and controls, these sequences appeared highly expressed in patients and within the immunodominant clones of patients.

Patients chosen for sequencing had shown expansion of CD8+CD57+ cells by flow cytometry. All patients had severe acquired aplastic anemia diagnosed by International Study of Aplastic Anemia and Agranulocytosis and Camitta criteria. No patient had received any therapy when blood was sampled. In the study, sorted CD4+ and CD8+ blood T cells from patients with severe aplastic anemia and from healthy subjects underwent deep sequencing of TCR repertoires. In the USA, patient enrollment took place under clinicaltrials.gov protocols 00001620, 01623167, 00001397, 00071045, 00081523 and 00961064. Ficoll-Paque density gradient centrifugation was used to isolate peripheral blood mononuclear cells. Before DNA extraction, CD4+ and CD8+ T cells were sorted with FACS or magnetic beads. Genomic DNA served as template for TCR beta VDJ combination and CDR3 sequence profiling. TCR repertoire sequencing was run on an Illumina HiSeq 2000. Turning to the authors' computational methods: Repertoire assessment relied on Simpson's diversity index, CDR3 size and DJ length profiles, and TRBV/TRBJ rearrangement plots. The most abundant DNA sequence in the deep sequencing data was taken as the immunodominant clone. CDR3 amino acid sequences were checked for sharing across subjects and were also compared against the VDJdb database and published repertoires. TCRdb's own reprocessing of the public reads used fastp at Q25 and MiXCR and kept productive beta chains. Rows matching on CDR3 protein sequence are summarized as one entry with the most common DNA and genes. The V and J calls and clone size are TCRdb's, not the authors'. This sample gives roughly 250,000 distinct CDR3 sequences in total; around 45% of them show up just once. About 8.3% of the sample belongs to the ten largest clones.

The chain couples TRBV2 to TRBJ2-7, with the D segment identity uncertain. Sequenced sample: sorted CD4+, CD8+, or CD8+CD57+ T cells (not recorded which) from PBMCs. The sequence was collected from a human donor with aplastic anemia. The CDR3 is CASIASRHYSYEQYF. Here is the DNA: TGTGCCAGCATTGCCAGCAGGCATTACTCCTACGAGCAGTACTTC.